The TCR beta chain described here comes from a study of OX40 agonist ivuxolimab in advanced cancers. Some clones are missing from TCRdb's copy, which holds only in-frame ones; the method was immunoSEQ multiplex PCR. The repertoire includes about 76,000 clones, about 89% of them detected once, and approximately 13% sits in the top ten. Germline V gene lookup returns CDR1 ENHRY and CDR2 SYGVKD. The CDR3 is made up of 14 amino acids. The V gene lost 0 bases and the J gene lost 5 bases, with 10 bases spanning the gap. Specimen: CD4+ or CD8+ T cells sorted from blood, collected in a trial of the OX40 agonist ivuxolimab. This receptor was taken from an adult with an advanced solid tumor such as melanoma, head and neck, liver or kidney cancer. J is TRBJ2-5 and V is TRBV10-3; the D is unclear. The CDR3 sequence: CAISESTVGETQYF. The CDR3 DNA reads TGTGCCATCAGTGAGTCGACGGTCGGGGAGACCCAGTACTTC.